This T cell receptor beta chain was recorded in a study of cytomegalovirus exposure and HLA in healthy donors. Study-wide findings and caveats: Generally TCR sequences proved uncommon, though certain public TCRs appeared in numerous donors.

On this clone: No antigen is known for it.

The germline CDR1 and CDR2 sequences are SGHDT and YYEEEE. The trim removed 1 base at V and 2 bases at J, leaving 4 bases unmatched. This CDR3 comprises 16 residues. Using immunoSEQ multiplex PCR, the repertoire was profiled, and TCRdb retains in-frame clones only, with some absent. The sample lists 150,000 to 200,000 clones, approximately 84% occurring once. The donors were part of the validation cohort of roughly 110 subjects. That cohort was separate from the first cohort, which comprised under 700 subjects. The sequencing input was PBMCs. The clonotype comes from a man aged 18-30 years in good health and CMV-seropositive. The gene calls are TRBV5-6 and TRBJ2-2; 8 bases fit TRBD1. CDR3 loop: CASSLRAGGNTGELFF. The CDR3 nucleotides read TGTGCCAGCAGCTTGAGGGCAGGGGGCAACACCGGGGAGCTGTTTTTT.